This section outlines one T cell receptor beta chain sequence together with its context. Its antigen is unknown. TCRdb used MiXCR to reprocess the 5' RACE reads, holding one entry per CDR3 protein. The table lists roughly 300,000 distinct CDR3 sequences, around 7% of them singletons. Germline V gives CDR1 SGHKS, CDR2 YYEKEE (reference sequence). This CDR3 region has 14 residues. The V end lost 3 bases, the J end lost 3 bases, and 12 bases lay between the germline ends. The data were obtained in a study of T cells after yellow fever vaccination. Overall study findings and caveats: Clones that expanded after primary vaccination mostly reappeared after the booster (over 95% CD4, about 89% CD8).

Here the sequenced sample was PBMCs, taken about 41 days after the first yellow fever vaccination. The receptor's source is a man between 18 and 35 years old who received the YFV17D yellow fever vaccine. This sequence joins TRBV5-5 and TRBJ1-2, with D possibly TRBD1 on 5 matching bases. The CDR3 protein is CASSYRGGDYGYTF. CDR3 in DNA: TGTGCCAGCAGCTACCGGGGAGGGGACTATGGCTACACCTTC.